The next 18 T cell receptor beta chains were all read from a single sample in a study of blood T cell repertoires in COVID-19. Sequencing was performed with immunoSEQ multiplex PCR; in TCRdb, only in-frame clones are kept and a portion is missing. In the table there are more than 300,000 clones, 85% to 90% of which are singletons. Sequenced: PBMCs or T cells enriched from blood (not recorded which). The receptors come from a man aged 25-45 years who had recovered from COVID-19.

The chain combines TRBV25-1 with TRBJ1-1; D perhaps matches TRBD1 (6 bases). V was trimmed by 5 bases and J by 0 bases, leaving 13 bases between them. Germline CDR1 and CDR2: MGHDK and SYGVNS. The CDR3 has 15 amino acids. The CDR3 is CASSFRTAMNTEAFF. DNA for the CDR3: TGTGCCAGCAGTTTCCGGACAGCGATGAACACTGAAGCTTTCTTT.

The chain joins TRBV28 to TRBJ2-5, with D perhaps TRBD1 (7 bases). The CDR3 is made up of 16 amino acids. Trimming cost V 10 bases and J 1 base, with 22 bases left between them. CDR1 and CDR2 from the germline V gene are MDHEN and SYDVKM. As DNA, the CDR3 is TGTGCCACCCAGTCGCGGGACAGTCCCTCCCAAGAGACCCAGTACTTC. It is translated as CATQSRDSPSQETQYF.

V and J are TRBV3-1 (or the pseudogene TRBV3-2) and TRBJ2-4; the D is unclear. Trimming removed 4 bases at V and 2 bases at J, with 3 bases between. CDR3 size: 12 residues. Germline-derived CDR1 and CDR2 are LGHDT and YNNKEL (reference sequence). The CDR3 region has the DNA TGTGCCAGCAGCCCTTCCAAAAACATTCAGTACTTC. It yields the protein CASSPSKNIQYF.

The rearrangement links TRBV21-1 to TRBJ2-1; the DNA was not compared with TRBD1, the D call given in the table. TRBV21-1 is a listed pseudogene. The CDR3 length is 16 residues. CDR3 nucleotide sequence: TGTGCCAGCATCCCACGACAGGGGAGAGTATACAATGAGCAGTTCTTC. Translating gives CASIPRQGRVYNEQFF.

DNA for the CDR3: TGTGCCAGCAGCTTGTACGAGAATCTGAATCAGCCCCAGCATTTT. Its protein product is CASSLYENLNQPQHF. This chain uses TRBV7-8 with TRBJ1-5; D is undetermined. Germline V gene sequence: CDR1 SGHVS, CDR2 FQNEAQ. Trimming stripped 3 bases from V and 4 bases from J, with 13 bases between. The CDR3 loop spans 15 amino acids.

The CDR3 DNA is TGTGCCACCAGTCCTAATAGCGGGAGTGGCGAAAACATTCAGTACTTC. Amino acid sequence: CATSPNSGSGENIQYF. The chain carries TRBV24-1 and TRBJ2-4; 9 bases line up with TRBD2. Per germline, CDR1 KGHDR and CDR2 SFDVKD. The CDR3 is 16 residues long. V was pared by 6 bases and J by 5 bases, with 10 bases of the junction left unmatched.

This chain connects TRBV2 to TRBJ2-1; TRBD1 might be the D (6 bases). CDR1 and CDR2 (germline): SNHLY, FYNNEI. Deletions cut 2 bases from V and 7 bases from J, with 18 bases between. The CDR3 runs to 16 residues. The CDR3 spells CASSELGALGLNEQFF. The CDR3 DNA follows: TGTGCCAGCAGTGAACTGGGGGCATTAGGGTTGAATGAGCAGTTCTTC.

The chain recombines TRBV7-9 with TRBJ1-2, with TRBD1 matching over 8 bases. V lost 5 bases, J lost 0 bases, and 5 bases stayed unmatched. The CDR3 runs 15 residues. The V gene's germline CDR1 is SEHNR and CDR2 FQNEAQ (reference sequence). The CDR3 sequence: CASSSSQGANYGYTF. The CDR3 coding sequence is TGTGCCAGCAGCAGCTCACAGGGGGCTAACTATGGCTACACCTTC.

This chain links TRBV5-1 with TRBJ2-7; D perhaps matches TRBD1 (6 bases). V was clipped by 3 bases and J by 3 bases, with 13 bases between them. The germline V gene encodes CDR1 SGHRS and CDR2 YFSETQ. The CDR3 consists of 14 residues. The CDR3 spells CASSSATGIYEQYF. CDR3 nucleotide sequence: TGCGCCAGCAGCTCCGCCACAGGGATCTACGAGCAGTACTTC. The whole variable domain, remainder taken from reference TRBV5-1 and TRBJ2-7, is KAGVTQTPRYLIKTRGQQVTLSCSPISGHRSVSWYQQTPGQGLQFLFEYFSETQRNKGNFPGRFSGRQFSNSRSEMNVSTLELGDSALYLCASSSATGIYEQYFGPGTRLTVT.

V gene TRBV6-5 combines with J gene TRBJ2-1, with D possibly matching TRBD2 (5 bases). The V end was cut by 3 bases, the J end by 5 bases, with 17 bases between. This CDR3 is 16 amino acids long. Germline V lookup: CDR1 MNHEY, CDR2 SVGAGI. The CDR3 loop reads CASSYARGDSDNEQFF. CDR3 DNA: TGTGCCAGCAGTTATGCCCGGGGAGACTCAGACAATGAGCAGTTCTTC.

The gene calls are TRBV21-1 and TRBJ2-2; TRBD2 is the table's D call, not checked against the DNA. TRBV21-1 corresponds to a pseudogene. This CDR3 comprises 14 residues. CDR3 amino acids: CASSPGSNTGELFF. The CDR3 coding sequence is TGTGCCAGCAGCCCGGGGTCGAACACCGGGGAGCTGTTTTTT.

The chain uses TRBV14 and TRBJ2-2, with a tentative D call TRBD1 (6 bases). V was pared by 0 bases and J by 3 bases, with 14 bases between. Germline V lookup: CDR1 SGHDN, CDR2 FVKESK. The CDR3 has 17 amino acids. CDR3 bases: TGTGCCAGCAGCCAAGACTGGGGACAACTTGACACCGGGGAGCTGTTTTTT. Translating it yields CASSQDWGQLDTGELFF.

The chain recombines TRBV9 with TRBJ1-3, with a weak D call TRBD1 (5 bases). Germline loops: CDR1 SGDLS, CDR2 YYNGEE. Trimming stripped 1 base from V and 0 bases from J, with 8 bases between. CDR3 length: 15 residues. CDR3 DNA sequence: TGTGCCAGCAGCGTAACGACAGTCTCTGGAAACACCATATATTTT. It is translated as CASSVTTVSGNTIYF.

This clone came up once. This chain connects TRBV4-1 to TRBJ2-2; TRBD2 matches 13 bases. Germline loops: CDR1 MGHRA, CDR2 YSYEKL. CDR3 length: 16 residues. Unmatched junction bases numbered 1, after V lost 4 bases and J lost 2 bases. CDR3 DNA sequence: TGCGCCAGCAGCCGGGGACTAGCGGGAAACACCGGGGAGCTGTTTTTT. Its protein is CASSRGLAGNTGELFF.

This sequence joins TRBV9 and TRBJ2-7, with TRBD2 identical over 9 bases. Germline CDR1 reads SGDLS; CDR2 reads YYNGEE. With 0 bases clipped from V and 4 bases from J, the junction kept 5 bases outside the gene matches. This CDR3 comprises 15 residues. This CDR3 reads CASSVGPSGEYEQYF. The DNA for the CDR3 is TGTGCCAGCAGCGTAGGCCCTAGCGGGGAGTACGAGCAGTACTTC.

The V and J genes are TRBV11-2 and TRBJ1-3; D gene uncertain. The germline V and J ends were trimmed by 7 bases and 2 bases, with 9 bases remaining between them. This CDR3 is 13 amino acids long. CDR1 and CDR2 (germline): SGHAT, FQNNGV. CDR3 DNA sequence: TGTGCCAGCAACCTCCCTACTGGAAACACCATATATTTT. It is translated as CASNLPTGNTIYF.

Note on this clone: Other DNA sequences within the sample encode an identical CDR3. The chain couples TRBV5-1 to TRBJ2-7; D not certain. V lost 0 bases, J lost 2 bases, and 9 bases lay in between. Germline loops: CDR1 SGHRS, CDR2 YFSETQ. The CDR3 runs to 14 residues. The CDR3 loop is CASSLVVQPYEQYF. In DNA form, the CDR3 reads TGCGCCAGCAGCTTGGTTGTACAGCCCTACGAGCAGTACTTC.

The chain links TRBV6-5 to TRBJ2-3; TRBD1 aligns across 8 bases. CDR3 size: 15 residues. CDR1 MNHEY and CDR2 SVGAGI come from the germline V gene. The V segment lost 4 bases and the J segment 3 bases; nucleotides outside the gene matches: 6. This CDR3 reads CASSSHRQGTDTQYF. CDR3 in DNA: TGTGCCAGCAGTTCCCATCGACAGGGGACAGATACGCAGTATTTT.